This T cell receptor (beta chain) was retrieved from a study of T cell clones after liver transplantation. Study in general: Samples came from ITN030ST, which attempted immunosuppression withdrawal within 2 years of liver transplantation. Three of the eight recipients were HCV-positive; the rest had non-autoimmune, non-viral transplant indications. Tolerance: complete withdrawal held at least one year, liver enzymes staying within twice normal.

This clone was seen only once. This table comes from immunoSEQ multiplex PCR, and its TCRdb copy is limited to in-frame clones, with some not included. Of around 51,000 clones listed, roughly nine tenths are singletons. Unmatched junction bases numbered 5, after V lost 3 bases and J lost 3 bases. The CDR3 length is 14 residues. Germline V lookup: CDR1 SGHTA, CDR2 FQGNSA. Sorting of unstimulated PBMCs yielded separate CD3+CD4+ and CD3+CD8+ fractions. The sequence was obtained from a human patient who received a liver transplant. T cells may partly derive from the graft donor. This material consisted of CD8+ T cells from blood, taken 12 months after liver transplant. The chain recombines TRBV7-2 with TRBJ2-7, with TRBD1 matching 7 bases. The CDR3 bases are TGTGCCAGCAGCTTCCGGGACAGCTTCTACGAGCAGTACTTC. Amino acids: CASSFRDSFYEQYF.